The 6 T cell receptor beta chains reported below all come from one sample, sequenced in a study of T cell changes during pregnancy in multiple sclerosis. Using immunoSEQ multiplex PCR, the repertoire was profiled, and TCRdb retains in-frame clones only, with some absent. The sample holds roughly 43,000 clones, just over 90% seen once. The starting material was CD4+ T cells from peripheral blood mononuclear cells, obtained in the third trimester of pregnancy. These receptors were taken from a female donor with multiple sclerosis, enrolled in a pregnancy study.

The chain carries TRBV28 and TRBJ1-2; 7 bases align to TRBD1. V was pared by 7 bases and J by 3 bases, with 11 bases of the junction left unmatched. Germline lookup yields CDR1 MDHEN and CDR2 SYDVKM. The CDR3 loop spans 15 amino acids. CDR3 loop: CASTEPGQRHYGYTF. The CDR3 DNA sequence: TGTGCCAGCACCGAACCGGGACAGAGACACTATGGCTACACCTTC.

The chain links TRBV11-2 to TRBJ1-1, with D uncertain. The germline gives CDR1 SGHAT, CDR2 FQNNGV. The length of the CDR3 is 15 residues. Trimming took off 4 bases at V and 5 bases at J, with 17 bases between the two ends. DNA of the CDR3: TGTGCCAGCAGCTCCCTTCGCGTCCGCGATACTGAAGCTTTCTTT. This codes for CASSSLRVRDTEAFF.

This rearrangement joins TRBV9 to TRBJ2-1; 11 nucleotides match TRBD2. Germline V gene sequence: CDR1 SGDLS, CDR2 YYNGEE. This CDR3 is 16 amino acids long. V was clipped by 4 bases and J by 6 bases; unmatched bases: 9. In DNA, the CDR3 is TGTGCCAGCAGCTCGCTAGCGGGAGGTAGGGGCAATGAGCAGTTCTTC. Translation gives CASSSLAGGRGNEQFF.

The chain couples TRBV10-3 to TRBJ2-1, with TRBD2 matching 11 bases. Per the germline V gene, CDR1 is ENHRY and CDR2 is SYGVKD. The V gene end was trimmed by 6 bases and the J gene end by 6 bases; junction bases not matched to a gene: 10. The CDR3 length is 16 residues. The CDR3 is CAIRASGRTFSNEQFF. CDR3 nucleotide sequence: TGTGCCATCAGGGCTAGCGGGAGGACGTTCTCCAATGAGCAGTTCTTC.

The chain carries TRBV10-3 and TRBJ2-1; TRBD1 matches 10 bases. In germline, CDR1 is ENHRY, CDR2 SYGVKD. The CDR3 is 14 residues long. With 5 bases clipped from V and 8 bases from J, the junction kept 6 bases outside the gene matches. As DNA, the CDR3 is TGTGCCATCAGTCCGGGACAGGGGAGGGATGAGCAGTTCTTC. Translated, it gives CAISPGQGRDEQFF.

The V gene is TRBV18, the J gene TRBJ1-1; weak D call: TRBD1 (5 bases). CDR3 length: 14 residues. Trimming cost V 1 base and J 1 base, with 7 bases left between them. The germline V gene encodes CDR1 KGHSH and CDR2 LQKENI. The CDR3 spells CASSPQGKNTEAFF. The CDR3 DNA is TGTGCCAGCTCACCACAGGGGAAGAACACTGAAGCTTTCTTT.